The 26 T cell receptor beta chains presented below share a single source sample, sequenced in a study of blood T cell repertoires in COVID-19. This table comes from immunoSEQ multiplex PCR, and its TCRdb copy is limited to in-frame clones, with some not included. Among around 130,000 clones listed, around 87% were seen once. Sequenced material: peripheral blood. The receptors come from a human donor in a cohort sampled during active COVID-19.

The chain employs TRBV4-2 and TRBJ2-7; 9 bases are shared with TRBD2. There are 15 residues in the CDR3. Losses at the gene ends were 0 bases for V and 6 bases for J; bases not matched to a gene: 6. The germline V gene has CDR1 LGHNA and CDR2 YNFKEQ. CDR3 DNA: TGTGCCAGCAGCCAAGATCGCCGCGGGGGGGGCGAGCAGTACTTC. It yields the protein CASSQDRRGGGEQYF.

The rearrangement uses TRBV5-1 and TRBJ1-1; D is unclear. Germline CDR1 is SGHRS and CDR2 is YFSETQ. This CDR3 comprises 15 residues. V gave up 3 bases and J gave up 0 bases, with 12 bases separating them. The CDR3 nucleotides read TGCGCCAGCAGCTCCGACGGGTCCGTGAACACTGAAGCTTTCTTT. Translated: CASSSDGSVNTEAFF.

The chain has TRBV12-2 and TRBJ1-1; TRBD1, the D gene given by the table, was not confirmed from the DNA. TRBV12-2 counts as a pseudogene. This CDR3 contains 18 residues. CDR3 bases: TGTGCAAGTCGCTTACCTCTCAGAACCGGGACAGGGGATACTGAAGCTTTCTTT. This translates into CASRLPLRTGTGDTEAFF.

The CDR3: CASSQGQYNEKLFF. The CDR3 DNA sequence: TGTGCCAGCAGCCAAGGACAGTACAATGAAAAACTGTTTTTT. V gene TRBV3-1 (or the pseudogene TRBV3-2) combines with J gene TRBJ1-4; tentative D call: TRBD1 (5 bases). CDR3 length: 14 amino acids. Germline-derived CDR1 and CDR2 are LGHDT and YNNKEL (reference sequence). The V gene lost 1 base and the J gene lost 5 bases, with 8 bases spanning the gap.

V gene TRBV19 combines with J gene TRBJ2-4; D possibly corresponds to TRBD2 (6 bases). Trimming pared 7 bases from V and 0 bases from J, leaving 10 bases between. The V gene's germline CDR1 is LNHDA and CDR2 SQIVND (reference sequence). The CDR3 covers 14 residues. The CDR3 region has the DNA TGTGCCAGTACTTTTAGCGGAGCCAAAAACATTCAGTACTTC. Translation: CASTFSGAKNIQYF. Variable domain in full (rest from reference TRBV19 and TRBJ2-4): DGGITQSPKYLFRKEGQNVTLSCEQNLNHDAMYWYRQDPGQGLRLIYYSQIVNDFQKGDIAEGYSVSREKKESFPLTVTSAQKNPTAFYLCASTFSGAKNIQYFGAGTRLSVL.

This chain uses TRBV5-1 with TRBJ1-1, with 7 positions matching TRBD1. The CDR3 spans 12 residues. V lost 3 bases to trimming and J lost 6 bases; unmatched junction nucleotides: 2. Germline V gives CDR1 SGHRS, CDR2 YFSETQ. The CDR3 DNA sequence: TGCGCCAGCAGCTCAGGGGGTCCTGAAGCTTTCTTT. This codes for CASSSGGPEAFF.

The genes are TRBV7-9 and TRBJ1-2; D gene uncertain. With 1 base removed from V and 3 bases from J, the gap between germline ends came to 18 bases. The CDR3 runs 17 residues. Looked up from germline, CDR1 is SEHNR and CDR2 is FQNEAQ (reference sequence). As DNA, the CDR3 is TGTGCCAGCAGCTTAGGGGTTCCCGGGTCCTTTTACTATGGCTACACCTTC. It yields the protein CASSLGVPGSFYYGYTF.

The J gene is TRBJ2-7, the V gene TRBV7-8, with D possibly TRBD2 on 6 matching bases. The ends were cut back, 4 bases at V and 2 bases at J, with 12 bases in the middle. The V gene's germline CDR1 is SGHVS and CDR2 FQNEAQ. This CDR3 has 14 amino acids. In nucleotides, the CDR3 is TGTGCCAGCAGCTCGAGGACTACCGCCTACGAGCAGTACTTC. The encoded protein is CASSSRTTAYEQYF.

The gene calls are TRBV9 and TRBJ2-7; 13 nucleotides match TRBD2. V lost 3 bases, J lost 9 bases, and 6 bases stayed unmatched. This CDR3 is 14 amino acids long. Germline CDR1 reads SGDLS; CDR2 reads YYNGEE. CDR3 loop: CASSGTSGGQGQYF. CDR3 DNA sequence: TGTGCCAGCAGCGGGACTAGCGGGGGCCAAGGGCAGTACTTC.

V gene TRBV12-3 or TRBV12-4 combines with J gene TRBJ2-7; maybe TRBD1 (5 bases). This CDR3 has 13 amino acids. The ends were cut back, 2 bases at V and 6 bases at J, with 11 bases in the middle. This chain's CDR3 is CASSLLRAGEQYF. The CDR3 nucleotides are TGTGCCAGCAGTTTACTCAGGGCAGGCGAGCAGTACTTC.

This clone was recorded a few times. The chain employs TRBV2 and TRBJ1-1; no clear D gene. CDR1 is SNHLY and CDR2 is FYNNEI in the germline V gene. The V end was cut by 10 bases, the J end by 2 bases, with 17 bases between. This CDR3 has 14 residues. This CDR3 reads CATIGEKVNTEAFF. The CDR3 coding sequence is TGTGCCACCATTGGAGAGAAAGTAAACACTGAAGCTTTCTTT.

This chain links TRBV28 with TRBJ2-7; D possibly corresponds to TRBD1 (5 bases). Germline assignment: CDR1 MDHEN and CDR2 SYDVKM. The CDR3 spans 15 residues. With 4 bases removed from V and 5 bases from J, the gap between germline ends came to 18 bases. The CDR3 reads CASSSPQGWSHEQYF. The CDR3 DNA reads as TGTGCCAGCAGTTCCCCCCAGGGTTGGAGCCACGAGCAGTACTTC.

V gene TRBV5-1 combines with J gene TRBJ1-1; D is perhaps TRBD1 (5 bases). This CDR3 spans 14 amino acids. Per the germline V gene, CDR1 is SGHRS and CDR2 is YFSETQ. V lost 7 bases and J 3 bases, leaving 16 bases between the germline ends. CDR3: CASSRGGEDTEAFF. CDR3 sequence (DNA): TGCGCCAGCTCCCGGGGGGGAGAGGACACTGAAGCTTTCTTT.

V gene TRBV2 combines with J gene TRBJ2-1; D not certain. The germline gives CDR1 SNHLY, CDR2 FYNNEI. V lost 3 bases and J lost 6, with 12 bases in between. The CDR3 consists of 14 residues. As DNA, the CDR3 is TGTGCCAGCAGTGATGTCTCCCGGGTCAATGAGCAGTTCTTC. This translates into CASSDVSRVNEQFF. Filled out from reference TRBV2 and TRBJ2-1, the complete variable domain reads EPEVTQTPSHQVTQMGQEVILRCVPISNHLYFYWYRQILGQKVEFLVSFYNNEISEKSEIFDDQFSVERPDGSNFTLKIRSTKLEDSAMYFCASSDVSRVNEQFFGPGTRLTVL.

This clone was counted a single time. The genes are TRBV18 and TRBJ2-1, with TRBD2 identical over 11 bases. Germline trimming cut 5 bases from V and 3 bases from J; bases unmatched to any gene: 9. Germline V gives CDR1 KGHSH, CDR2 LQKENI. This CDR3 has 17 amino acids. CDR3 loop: CASSFGTSGVNYNEQFF. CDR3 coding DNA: TGTGCCAGCTCATTCGGGACTAGCGGAGTGAACTACAATGAGCAGTTCTTC.

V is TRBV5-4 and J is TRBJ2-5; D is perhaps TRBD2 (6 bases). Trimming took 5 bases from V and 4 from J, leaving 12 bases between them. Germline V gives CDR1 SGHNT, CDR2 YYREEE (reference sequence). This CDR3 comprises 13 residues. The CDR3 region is CASSTGTLETQYF. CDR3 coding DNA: TGTGCCAGCAGTACCGGGACTTTAGAGACCCAGTACTTC.

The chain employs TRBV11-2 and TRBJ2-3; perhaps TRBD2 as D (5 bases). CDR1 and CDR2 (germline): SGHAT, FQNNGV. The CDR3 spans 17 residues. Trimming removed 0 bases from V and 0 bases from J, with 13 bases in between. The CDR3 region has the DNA TGTGCCAGCAGCTTAGATCTTGCGGGTGCTAGCACAGATACGCAGTATTTT. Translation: CASSLDLAGASTDTQYF.

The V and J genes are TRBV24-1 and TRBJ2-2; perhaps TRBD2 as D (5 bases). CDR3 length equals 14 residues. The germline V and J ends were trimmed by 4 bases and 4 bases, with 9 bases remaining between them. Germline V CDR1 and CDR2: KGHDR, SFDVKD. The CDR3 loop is CATSERALTGELFF. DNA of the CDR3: TGTGCCACCAGTGAGAGGGCTCTCACCGGGGAGCTGTTTTTT.

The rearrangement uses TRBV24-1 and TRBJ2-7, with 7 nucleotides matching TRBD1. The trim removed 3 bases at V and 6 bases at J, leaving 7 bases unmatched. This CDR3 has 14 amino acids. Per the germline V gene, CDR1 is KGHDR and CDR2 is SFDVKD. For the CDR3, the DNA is TGTGCCACCAGTGATGCCAGGGGGTCGGGCGAGCAGTACTTC. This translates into CATSDARGSGEQYF.

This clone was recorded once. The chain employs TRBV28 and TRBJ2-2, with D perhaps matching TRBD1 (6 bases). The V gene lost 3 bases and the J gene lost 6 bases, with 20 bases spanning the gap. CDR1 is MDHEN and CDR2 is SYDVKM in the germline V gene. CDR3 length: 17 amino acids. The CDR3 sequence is CASSLAQGRTRAGELFF. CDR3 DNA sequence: TGTGCCAGCAGTTTGGCACAGGGTCGCACCCGCGCCGGGGAGCTGTTTTTT.

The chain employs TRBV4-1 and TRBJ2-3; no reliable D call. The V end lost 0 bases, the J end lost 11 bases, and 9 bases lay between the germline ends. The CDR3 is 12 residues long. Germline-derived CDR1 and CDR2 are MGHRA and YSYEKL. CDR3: CASSQDSLRQYF. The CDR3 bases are TGCGCCAGCAGCCAAGACTCTTTGAGGCAGTATTTT.

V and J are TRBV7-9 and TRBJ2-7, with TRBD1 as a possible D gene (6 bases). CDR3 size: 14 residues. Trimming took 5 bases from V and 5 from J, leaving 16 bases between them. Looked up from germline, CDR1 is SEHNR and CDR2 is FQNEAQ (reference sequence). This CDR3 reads CASSAPQGGNEQYF. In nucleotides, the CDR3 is TGTGCCAGCAGCGCCCCACAGGGTGGGAACGAGCAGTACTTC.

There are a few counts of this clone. The CDR3 sequence is CASSWRSSSGGETQYF. Here the CDR3 DNA reads TGTGCCAGCAGCTGGAGGAGTAGTAGCGGGGGAGAGACCCAGTACTTC. The rearrangement uses TRBV5-4 and TRBJ2-5; 9 positions agree with TRBD2. This CDR3 is 16 amino acids long. Germline V gene data show CDR1 as SGHNT and CDR2 as YYREEE (reference sequence). After removal of 3 bases from V and 4 bases from J, the junction contained 10 bases not matched to a gene.

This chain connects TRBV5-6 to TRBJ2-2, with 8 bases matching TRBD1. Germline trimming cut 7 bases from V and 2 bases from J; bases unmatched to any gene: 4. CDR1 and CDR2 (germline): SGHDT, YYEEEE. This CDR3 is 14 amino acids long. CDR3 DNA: TGTGCCAGCGGCAGGGGGCGAAACACCGGGGAGCTGTTTTTT. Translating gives CASGRGRNTGELFF.

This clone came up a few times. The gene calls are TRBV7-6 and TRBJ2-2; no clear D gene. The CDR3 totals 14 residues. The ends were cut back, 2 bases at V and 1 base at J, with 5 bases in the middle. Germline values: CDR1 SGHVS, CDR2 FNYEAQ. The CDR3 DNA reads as TGTGCCAGCAGCTTACAACAGAACACCGGGGAGCTGTTTTTT. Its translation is CASSLQQNTGELFF.

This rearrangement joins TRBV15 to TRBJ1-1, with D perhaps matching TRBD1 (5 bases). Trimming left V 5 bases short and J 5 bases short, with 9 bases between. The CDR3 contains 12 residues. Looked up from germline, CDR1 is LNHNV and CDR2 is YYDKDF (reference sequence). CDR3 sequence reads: CATSAGGTEAFF. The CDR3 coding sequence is TGTGCCACCAGCGCCGGGGGGACTGAAGCTTTCTTT.